The T cell receptor beta chain described here comes from a study of blood T cells in healthy people across ages. Study-level results: Both naive CD4+ cell counts and diversity were greater in long-lived donors than in aged donors. Estimates drawn from one million T cells were deemed to understate diversity. Conclusively comparing naive with antigen-experienced cells was impossible with unsorted PBMCs.

For the second PCR, which ran for about 6 to 12 cycles, a sample-barcoded 5' primer and a J-beta primer mix were used. MiXCR, run by TCRdb on the 5' RACE reads, gives a single entry per CDR3 protein. The sample lists roughly 1,500,000 distinct CDR3 sequences, approximately 40% seen once, with 7.9% in the top ten. This CDR3 contains 13 residues. V shed 5 bases and J 10 bases; nucleotides not matched to a gene: 6. The germline gives CDR1 SGHDN, CDR2 FVKESK. Worth noting for this clonotype: Its antigen remains unknown.

This receptor was obtained from a woman younger than 30 in good health. The chain uses TRBV14 and TRBJ2-3; 10 nucleotides agree with TRBD1. Material: blood. CDR3 residues: CASSKTGGMAQYF. The CDR3 coding sequence is TGTGCCAGCAGCAAGACAGGGGGCATGGCGCAGTATTTT.